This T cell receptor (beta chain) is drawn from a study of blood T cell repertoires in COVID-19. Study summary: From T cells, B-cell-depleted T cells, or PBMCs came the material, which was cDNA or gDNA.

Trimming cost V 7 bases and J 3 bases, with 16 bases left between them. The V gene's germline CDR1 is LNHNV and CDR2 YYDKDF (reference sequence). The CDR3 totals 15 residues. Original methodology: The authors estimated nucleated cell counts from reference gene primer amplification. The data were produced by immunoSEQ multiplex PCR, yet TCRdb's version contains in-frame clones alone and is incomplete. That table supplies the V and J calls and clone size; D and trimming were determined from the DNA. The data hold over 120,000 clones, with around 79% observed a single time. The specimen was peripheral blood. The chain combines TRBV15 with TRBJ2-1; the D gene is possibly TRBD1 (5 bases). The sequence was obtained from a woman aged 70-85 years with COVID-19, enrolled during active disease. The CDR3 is CATTQFLTGYNEQFF. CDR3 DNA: TGTGCCACCACCCAGTTCCTCACAGGCTACAATGAGCAGTTCTTC.